The rows below give T cell receptor beta chains drawn from one sample of a study of tissue T cells after allogeneic stem cell transplantation. Generated by immunoSEQ multiplex PCR, the TCRdb table keeps only in-frame clones and is missing some. The table has around 2,700 clones, around three fifths seen once; the top ten hold about 15%. This specimen was descending colon tissue, taken at autopsy. The receptors come from an older male patient with steroid-refractory graft-versus-host disease after an allogeneic stem cell transplant. The T cells may partly be graft donor cells. The CDR3 runs from the conserved cysteine through the conserved F or W. Fields, in order: CDR3 DNA, CDR3 protein, V gene, clone size, J gene, D gene. The D gene is left open where the match is weak. Clone size, where shown, is once, few, many, or a class for clones that have expanded.

TGTGCCAGCAGCTGGCGGGGACAGGGCATAAATGAGCAGTTCTTC | CASSWRGQGINEQFF | TRBV3-1/TRBV3-2 | - | TRBJ2-1 | TRBD1
TGTGCCAGCAGTCCACGGTCGGGTCTGGGCACAGATACGCAGTATTTT | CASSPRSGLGTDTQYF | TRBV5-6 | - | TRBJ2-3 | -
TGCGCCAGCAGCCAAGATCAGGGGGCTACTAATGAAAAACTGTTTTTT | CASSQDQGATNEKLFF | TRBV4-1 | - | TRBJ1-4 | TRBD1
TGTGGCATCCAACCAGGGACGCAATCCTACGAGCAGTACTTC | CGIQPGTQSYEQYF | TRBV21-1 | - | TRBJ2-7 | -
TGTGCTAGTGGTCCCATGGGAGGACCTAGCAATCAGCCCCAGCATTTT | CASGPMGGPSNQPQHF | TRBV12-5 | - | TRBJ1-5 | -
TGTGCCAGCCTGATCAGGCGGGGTGGGGCCAACGTCCTGACTTTC | CASLIRRGGANVLTF | TRBV19 | - | TRBJ2-6 | -
TGTGCCAGTGGACAGGGGGGAAATTCACCCCTCCACTTT | CASGQGGNSPLHF | TRBV2 | - | TRBJ1-6 | TRBD1
TGTGCCCGCAGCTTGGTGGCCGGGGGGGGAGAGACCCAGTACTTC | CARSLVAGGGETQYF | TRBV5-6 | few | TRBJ2-5 | TRBD2
TGTGCCGCCGCGGTTGGAGATTATAATTCACCCCTCCACTTT | CAAAVGDYNSPLHF | TRBV6-5 | - | TRBJ1-6 | -
TGTGCCAGCAGTTTAAGGGGACAGAGCACAGATACGCAGTATTTT | CASSLRGQSTDTQYF | TRBV27 | large | TRBJ2-3 | TRBD1
TGTGCCAGCAGTGACGGCGGCGGGGGTACTGGAAACACCATATATTTT | CASSDGGGGTGNTIYF | TRBV25-1 | medium-sized | TRBJ1-3 | -
TGTGCCAGCAGCCGGATTCAGGGGGCGAATGGCTACACCTTC | CASSRIQGANGYTF | TRBV3-1/TRBV3-2 | medium-sized | TRBJ1-2 | TRBD1
TGTGCCATCAGTGGTGGAGGCACCGGGGAGCTGTTTTTT | CAISGGGTGELFF | TRBV10-3 | - | TRBJ2-2 | -
TGCGCCAGCAGCCAAGTCGGCGGGGCTGAAGCTTTCTTT | CASSQVGGAEAFF | TRBV4-1 | - | TRBJ1-1 | -
TGTGCCACCAGCAGCCCCAACGGGGAGCTGTTTTTT | CATSSPNGELFF | TRBV15 | - | TRBJ2-2 | -
TGTGCCACCCTGACAGGGACAGATGAGCAGTTCTTC | CATLTGTDEQFF | TRBV19 | once | TRBJ2-1 | TRBD1